This TCR beta chain was obtained from a study of blood T cells in healthy people across ages (dated by TCRdb to 2015 to 2017). Some background on the complete study: In model experiments, template switching captured about one uniquely barcoded TCR beta cDNA molecule for every two T cells. To avoid experimental bias, donors of different ages were distributed randomly across sequencing lanes. For two donors (one aged 18 to 29 and one aged 80 or older), the study analyzed two additional independent replicas of 1 million unique cDNA reads from the same blood draw. Donors were grouped into four age groups: young (average 16 years), middle-aged (roughly 40), aged (roughly 67) and long-lived (approximately 75). Using deep sequencing normalized with unique cDNA molecular identifiers, the study measured how TCR beta repertoire diversity changes with age.

Notes on this clonotype: Its antigen remains unidentified. No much larger clone is present one base from it, and per-base qualities are unavailable.

The CDR3 has 14 amino acids, counting the end cysteine and phenylalanine. The kept DNA is CDR3 alone, 42 bases in frame from the first base. Taken from the germline V gene, the CDR1 and CDR2 loops are SGDLS and YYNGEE. Compared with germline, V lacks 4 bases and J lacks 6 bases; bases without a gene match: 6. On the study overall, not on this receptor specifically: A strong correlation was found between observed TCR beta diversity and the percentage of naive T cells measured by flow cytometry. Bulk unsorted PBMC profiling prevented conclusive comparison of naive and antigen-experienced compartments. Estimates of total diversity based on one million sequenced T cells were considered lower bounds and underestimates. Compared with the aged group, more naive CD4+ T cells, fewer expanded clones and increased TCR diversity were shown by the long-lived group, suggesting age selection. Because the CMV infection status of the donors was unknown, age-related changes in expanded clonotypes may potentially have been confounded. As age increased, observed TCR beta diversity per million T cells dropped in a roughly linear way, and a significant reduction was already evident by age around 41.

The roughly 38 donors, aged 6 to 90 years, were systemically healthy Caucasian individuals from Russia. Roughly 9 milliliters of peripheral blood were drawn from each donor into EDTA-treated Vacutainer tubes. Ficoll-Paque density-gradient centrifugation was used to isolate PBMCs, with at least 6.5 million obtained per sample. Trizol reagent was used to extract total RNA from the PBMCs, yielding at least 6 micrograms per sample. For every donor, flow cytometry on a PBMC aliquot measured the percentage of naive CD45RAhigh/CD27high T cells. Libraries came from 5' RACE. Data came from an Illumina HiSeq 2500. The second PCR ran for about 6 to 11 cycles and used a J-beta primer mix along with a sample-barcoded 5' primer. Each TCR beta cDNA molecule received a unique molecular identifier from a template-switch 5' adaptor carrying 12 random nucleotides. Each sample yielded at least 2.5 million CDR3-containing paired-end reads. First-strand cDNA was synthesized from all RNA with the Mint cDNA synthesis kit, primed by a TRBC-specific oligonucleotide. Following uracil-DNA glycosylase treatment, all cDNA underwent a first 18-cycle PCR with the universal primers M1SS and BC2_uni_R. Under the source paper's analysis protocol: For normalization, 1 million high-quality reads were randomly selected from each sample, with every read carrying a distinct molecular identifier. Instead of being binned into consensus sequences, reads that shared molecular identifiers were thrown out. MiTCR, run with a Q25 quality threshold and the strictest error-elimination algorithm, handled CDR3 identification, clonotype clustering and error correction. A nonparametric unseen species model with Euler transformation was used to estimate lower-bound total TCR beta diversity. TCRdb's own reprocessing of the public reads used fastp at Q25 and MiXCR and kept productive beta chains. Each entry merges the rows of one CDR3 protein and shows their most common DNA and genes. The V and J calls were determined by TCRdb, not by the authors. This sample gives about 580,000 distinct CDR3 sequences in total; more than 45% of them show up just once. The leading ten clones occupy approximately 25% of the sample.

The sequence links TRBV9 to TRBJ2-3; 9 central bases correspond to TRBD2. The sequence was collected from a man older than 75 in good health. Material for sequencing was blood. The CDR3 region has the sequence CASSTRLAEDTQYF. The DNA sequence is TGTGCCAGCAGCACCCGACTAGCGGAGGATACGCAGTATTTT.